Each of the 14 T cell receptor beta chains below was sequenced from the same sample in a study of a mutant IDH1 vaccine in newly diagnosed glioma (dated by TCRdb to the early 2020s). These receptors lack a known antigen. In light of the paper, this sample's time point label describes: week 35, safety follow-up. Each vaccine dose was 300 ug of a 20-mer mutant IDH1 peptide in Montanide, given subcutaneously with topical imiquimod. Libraries came from the immunoSEQ multiplex PCR assay. Sourced from immuneACCESS, this table was stored by TCRdb with only in-frame sequences that have V and J called. A share of the clones is absent; for the studies checked, an unresolved V gene accounts for under half, and the remainder has no known explanation. Recorded for this sample are tens of thousands of clones; roughly four fifths of them occurred a single time. 5.4% of the sample belongs to the ten largest clones.

The input for sequencing was PBMCs, taken from a glioma patient whose treatment included an IDH1 peptide vaccine. The receptor source for this set is a man aged 35 to 55 with glioma.

The chain has TRBV9 and TRBJ2-1; 16 bases match TRBD2. V lost 4 bases to trimming and J lost 8 bases; unmatched junction nucleotides: 6. CDR3 length: 16 amino acids. The V gene's germline CDR1 is SGDLS and CDR2 YYNGEE. In DNA form, the CDR3 reads TGTGCCAGCAGCCCGGGGACTAGCGGGAGGGCGGATGAGCAGTTCTTC. Its protein is CASSPGTSGRADEQFF.

The CDR3 protein is CASSLNGGSSYEQYF. CDR3 DNA sequence: TGTGCCAGCAGCTTGAACGGGGGTTCCTCCTACGAGCAGTACTTC. This chain connects TRBV5-4 to TRBJ2-7, with D maybe TRBD2 (6 bases). Per the germline V gene, CDR1 is SGHNT and CDR2 is YYREEE (reference sequence). The V and J ends lost 1 base and 0 bases respectively, with 11 bases between them. The CDR3 contains 15 residues.

This clone was seen a few times. The V call is TRBV12-5, the J call TRBJ2-7, with D unresolved. CDR3 size: 13 residues. CDR1 and CDR2 (germline): LGHNT, FRNRAP. V lost 7 bases to trimming and J lost 3 bases, with 13 bases between them. The CDR3 DNA sequence: TGTGCTAGTGCCCCACCCCCCTTCTACGAGCAGTACTTC. Translating it yields CASAPPPFYEQYF.

This chain links TRBV4-1 with TRBJ2-5, with D tentatively TRBD2 (5 bases). CDR3 length: 15 amino acids. Trimming removed 4 bases at V and 5 bases at J, with 17 bases between. The germline gives CDR1 MGHRA, CDR2 YSYEKL. The CDR3 sequence is CASSLGNQRRETQYF. For the CDR3, the DNA is TGCGCCAGCAGCCTCGGGAACCAGCGGAGGGAGACCCAGTACTTC.

The chain uses TRBV29-1 and TRBJ2-1; D possibly corresponds to TRBD2 (6 bases). The V end was cut by 7 bases, the J end by 7 bases, with 14 bases between. Germline V lookup: CDR1 SQVTM, CDR2 ANQGSEA. This CDR3 has 12 amino acids. The CDR3 DNA follows: TGCAGCGCCGGAGGGCCGTGGAATGAGCAGTTCTTC. Translation gives CSAGGPWNEQFF.

The CDR3 coding sequence is TGTGCCAGCAGCCACGGACCGATTAAAAACGAGCAGTACTTC. It codes for CASSHGPIKNEQYF. The chain combines TRBV5-4 with TRBJ2-7; no clear D. The CDR3 length is 14 residues. Per germline, CDR1 SGHNT and CDR2 YYREEE (reference sequence). The V end was cut by 4 bases, the J end by 5 bases, with 16 bases between.

This chain links TRBV10-3 with TRBJ1-1; D might be TRBD1 (5 bases). Trimming took off 8 bases at V and 4 bases at J, with 11 bases between the two ends. Germline values: CDR1 ENHRY, CDR2 SYGVKD. The CDR3 runs to 12 residues. CDR3 DNA sequence: TGTGCCATCGGTCCCAGGGCCACTGAAGCTTTCTTT. It encodes CAIGPRATEAFF.

The V gene is TRBV6-1, the J gene TRBJ1-3, with unresolved D. With 6 bases removed from V and 8 bases from J, the gap between germline ends came to 17 bases. The CDR3 is made up of 14 amino acids. Per germline, CDR1 MNHNS and CDR2 SASEGT. This chain's CDR3 is CASSLFPEVDTIYF. CDR3 DNA: TGTGCCAGCAGCCTCTTCCCGGAGGTAGACACCATATATTTT.

The V call is TRBV7-2, the J call TRBJ1-3, with a possible D match to TRBD1 (5 bases). This CDR3 spans 15 amino acids. V was pared by 0 bases and J by 2 bases, with 8 bases between. Germline assignment: CDR1 SGHTA and CDR2 FQGNSA. This CDR3 reads CASSLASGTGNTIYF. In nucleotides, the CDR3 is TGTGCCAGCAGCTTAGCATCAGGGACTGGAAACACCATATATTTT.

V is TRBV28 and J is TRBJ2-7; D is perhaps TRBD1 (6 bases). V was cut by 7 bases and J by 3 bases, with 19 bases left in between. The CDR3 loop spans 15 amino acids. In germline, CDR1 is MDHEN, CDR2 SYDVKM. In nucleotides, the CDR3 is TGTGCCAGCACCTTAGGTTTGGGACACTACTACGAGCAGTACTTC. It yields the protein CASTLGLGHYYEQYF.

The rearrangement uses TRBV5-4 and TRBJ1-2; D ambiguous. The CDR3 has 12 residues. V shed 6 bases and J shed 1 base, with 7 bases lying between them. Germline values: CDR1 SGHNT, CDR2 YYREEE (reference sequence). The CDR3: CASTPDNYGYTF. For the CDR3, the DNA is TGTGCCAGCACCCCCGATAACTATGGCTACACCTTC.

The chain links TRBV9 to TRBJ2-1; 9 bases fit TRBD2. The CDR3 totals 16 residues. Germline CDR1 and CDR2: SGDLS and YYNGEE. V trimming: 6 bases; J trimming: 1 base; junction bases outside the gene matches: 8. The CDR3 sequence is CASTRAGGVSYNEQFF. In DNA, the CDR3 is TGTGCCAGCACCCGAGCGGGGGGTGTATCCTACAATGAGCAGTTCTTC.

The chain links TRBV10-3 to TRBJ1-5; D not resolved. The CDR3 sequence is 16 residues long. V was clipped by 2 bases and J by 0 bases, with 11 bases between them. The germline CDR1 and CDR2 sequences are ENHRY and SYGVKD. CDR3 coding DNA: TGTGCCATCAGTGAGGATTCGGGGAATAGCAATCAGCCCCAGCATTTT. Protein sequence: CAISEDSGNSNQPQHF.

The genes are TRBV19 and TRBJ2-7; 7 bases agree with TRBD1. V trimming: 3 bases; J trimming: 0 bases; junction bases outside the gene matches: 2. This CDR3 is 14 amino acids long. Germline V gene data show CDR1 as LNHDA and CDR2 as SQIVND (reference sequence). CDR3 coding DNA: TGTGCCAGTAGTATTGGGGACAGCTCCTACGAGCAGTACTTC. This gives the protein CASSIGDSSYEQYF.